This entry concerns a single T cell receptor (beta chain). V gave up 5 bases and J gave up 0 bases; unmatched junction bases: 11. The germline gives CDR1 SEHNR, CDR2 FQNEAQ (reference sequence). CDR3 size: 18 residues. Using immunoSEQ multiplex PCR, the repertoire was profiled, and TCRdb retains in-frame clones only, with some absent. The table includes tens of thousands of clones, roughly 90% detected once. The sample originates from a study of T cells in localized non-small cell lung cancer. The chain employs TRBV7-9 and TRBJ2-1; 9 bases agree with TRBD2. The clonotype was recovered from a man aged 40 to 70 with stage III lung adenocarcinoma. The material sequenced was peripheral blood mononuclear cells, taken before any cancer treatment. As DNA, the CDR3 is TGTGCCAGCAGCCCCCGGGCAGCGGGGGGCCTCTCCTACAATGAGCAGTTCTTC. This sequence encodes CASSPRAAGGLSYNEQFF.